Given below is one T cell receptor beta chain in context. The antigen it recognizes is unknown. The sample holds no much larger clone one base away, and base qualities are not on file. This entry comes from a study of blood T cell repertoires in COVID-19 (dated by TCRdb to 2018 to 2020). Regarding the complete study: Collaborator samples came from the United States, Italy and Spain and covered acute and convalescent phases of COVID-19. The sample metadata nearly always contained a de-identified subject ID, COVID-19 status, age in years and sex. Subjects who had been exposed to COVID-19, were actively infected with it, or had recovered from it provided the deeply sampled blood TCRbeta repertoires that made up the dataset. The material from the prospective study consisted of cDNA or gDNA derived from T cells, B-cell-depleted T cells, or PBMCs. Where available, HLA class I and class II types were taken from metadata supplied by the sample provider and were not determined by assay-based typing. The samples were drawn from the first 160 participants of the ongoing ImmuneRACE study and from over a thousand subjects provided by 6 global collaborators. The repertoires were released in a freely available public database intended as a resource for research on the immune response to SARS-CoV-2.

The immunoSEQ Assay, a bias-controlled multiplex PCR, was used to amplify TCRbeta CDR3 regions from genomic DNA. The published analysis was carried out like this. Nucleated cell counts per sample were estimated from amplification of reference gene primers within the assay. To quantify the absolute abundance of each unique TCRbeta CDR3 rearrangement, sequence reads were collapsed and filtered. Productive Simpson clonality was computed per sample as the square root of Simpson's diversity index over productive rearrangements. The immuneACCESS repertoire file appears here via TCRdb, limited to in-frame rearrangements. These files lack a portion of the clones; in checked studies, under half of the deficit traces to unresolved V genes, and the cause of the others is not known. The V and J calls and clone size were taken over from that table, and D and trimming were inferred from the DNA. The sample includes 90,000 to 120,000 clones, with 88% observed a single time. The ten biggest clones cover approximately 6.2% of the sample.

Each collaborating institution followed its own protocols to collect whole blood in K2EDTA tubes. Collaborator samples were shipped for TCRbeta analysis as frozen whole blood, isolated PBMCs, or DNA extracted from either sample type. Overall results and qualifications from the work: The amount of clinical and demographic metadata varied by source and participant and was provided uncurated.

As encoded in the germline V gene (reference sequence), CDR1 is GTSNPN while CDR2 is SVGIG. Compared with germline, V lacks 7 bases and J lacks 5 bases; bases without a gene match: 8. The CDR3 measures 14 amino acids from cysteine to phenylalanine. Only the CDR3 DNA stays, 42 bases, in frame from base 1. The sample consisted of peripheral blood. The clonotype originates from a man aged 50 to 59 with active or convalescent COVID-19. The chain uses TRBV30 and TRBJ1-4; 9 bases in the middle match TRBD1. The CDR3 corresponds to CALPTGTGNEKLFF. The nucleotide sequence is TGTGCCTTACCCACCGGGACAGGGAATGAAAAACTGTTTTTT.